These 11 T cell receptor beta chains were all obtained from the same sample, sequenced in a study of blood T cell repertoires in COVID-19. TCRdb's copy holds only in-frame clones and misses some; the assay was immunoSEQ multiplex PCR. The sample holds approximately 490,000 clones, around 87% seen once. Sequencing input: PBMCs or T cells enriched from blood (not recorded which). All receptors derive from a woman under 30 who had recovered from COVID-19.

The chain has TRBV2 and TRBJ1-1, with 9 bases aligning to TRBD1. V gave up 7 bases and J gave up 5 bases; unmatched junction bases: 8. CDR3 size: 14 residues. Germline V gene data show CDR1 as SNHLY and CDR2 as FYNNEI. This CDR3 reads CASTRLGTGTEAFF. CDR3 bases: TGTGCCAGCACCAGACTGGGGACAGGGACTGAAGCTTTCTTT.

The V call is TRBV28, the J call TRBJ2-6, with TRBD1 matching 9 bases. Germline CDR1 MDHEN, CDR2 SYDVKM. The junction had 5 bases not matched to a gene; V was cut back by 2 bases and J by 0 bases. This CDR3 is 18 amino acids long. The DNA of the CDR3 is TGTGCCAGCAGTTTAGGAGACAGGGGGAGCTCTGGGGCCAACGTCCTGACTTTC. Amino acid sequence: CASSLGDRGSSGANVLTF.

This clone has more than one count but fewer than ten. CDR3 loop: CASSVRGPASLYGYTF. CDR3 sequence (DNA): TGTGCCAGCAGTGTAAGGGGGCCCGCCTCCCTCTATGGCTACACCTTC. V usage is TRBV28 and J usage is TRBJ1-2; 7 bases agree with TRBD1. The V gene end was trimmed by 5 bases and the J gene end by 4 bases; junction bases not matched to a gene: 13. The CDR3 spans 16 residues. Germline CDR1 and CDR2: MDHEN and SYDVKM.

Turning to this clone: The same CDR3 also results from other DNA sequences found in this sample. This CDR3 is CASSLSRGSYNSPLHF. The CDR3 region has the DNA TGTGCCAGCAGCTTGTCGCGGGGATCCTATAATTCACCCCTCCACTTT. This rearrangement joins TRBV5-4 to TRBJ1-6; D uncertain. The V gene's germline CDR1 is SGHNT and CDR2 YYREEE (reference sequence). V lost 1 base and J 1 base, leaving 9 bases between the germline ends. The CDR3 runs to 16 residues.

This clone has only a few counts. The rearrangement joins TRBV3-1 (or the pseudogene TRBV3-2) to TRBJ2-1; D may be TRBD2 (6 bases). Per germline, CDR1 LGHDT and CDR2 YNNKEL (reference sequence). This CDR3 has 14 amino acids. V was cut by 3 bases and J by 5 bases, with 11 bases left in between. The CDR3 DNA is TGTGCCAGCAGCCACCGGGGGAACCACAATGAGCAGTTCTTC. This gives the protein CASSHRGNHNEQFF.

This clone was counted between two and nine times. This chain joins TRBV7-2 and TRBJ2-1; TRBD2 might be the D (5 bases). The CDR3 runs to 14 residues. Germline V gene sequence: CDR1 SGHTA, CDR2 FQGNSA. V was cut by 5 bases and J by 9 bases, with 17 bases left in between. The CDR3 sequence is CASSPLQAAGEQFF. The CDR3 DNA sequence: TGTGCCAGCAGCCCCCTGCAGGCCGCGGGTGAGCAGTTCTTC. Looking up the rest from reference TRBV7-2 and TRBJ2-1 gives the full variable domain: GAGVSQSPSNKVTEKGKDVELRCDPISGHTALYWYRQSLGQGLEFLIYFQGNSAPDKSGLPSDRFSAERTGGSVSTLTIQRTQQEDSAVYLCASSPLQAAGEQFFGPGTRLTVL.

J is TRBJ1-1 and V is TRBV7-9; 7 bases agree with TRBD1. This CDR3 is built from 15 residues. V shed 7 bases, J shed 0 bases, and the junction held 8 bases outside the gene matches. The germline V gene has CDR1 SEHNR and CDR2 FQNEAQ (reference sequence). In nucleotides, the CDR3 is TGTGCCAGCACCCAAGGACAGGTACTGAACACTGAAGCTTTCTTT. The encoded protein is CASTQGQVLNTEAFF.

This clone was observed once. This chain connects TRBV5-1 to TRBJ1-2; TRBD1 aligns across 7 bases. Trimming removed 4 bases from V and 7 bases from J; junction bases left unmatched: 7. The length of the CDR3 is 13 residues. CDR1 is SGHRS and CDR2 is YFSETQ in the germline V gene. The CDR3 spells CASSPGTEGGYTF. The CDR3 DNA sequence: TGCGCCAGCAGCCCGGGGACAGAGGGTGGCTACACCTTC. Full variable domain (outside the CDR3, taken from reference TRBV5-1 and TRBJ1-2): KAGVTQTPRYLIKTRGQQVTLSCSPISGHRSVSWYQQTPGQGLQFLFEYFSETQRNKGNFPGRFSGRQFSNSRSEMNVSTLELGDSALYLCASSPGTEGGYTFGSGTRLTVV.

This sequence joins TRBV7-2 and TRBJ2-2; 7 bases line up with TRBD2. Per the germline V gene, CDR1 is SGHTA and CDR2 is FQGNSA. Trimming took 1 base from V and 0 from J; bases not matched to a gene: 2. The CDR3 contains 16 residues. The chain's CDR3 is CASSLVRGSNTGELFF. For the CDR3, the DNA is TGTGCCAGCAGCTTAGTGCGGGGGTCGAACACCGGGGAGCTGTTTTTT.

The CDR3 coding sequence is TGTGCCAGCAGTTTGGGGGGGGAGGATCAGCCCCAGCATTTT. Protein product: CASSLGGEDQPQHF. The chain couples TRBV28 to TRBJ1-5; a weak D match, TRBD1 (5 bases). The CDR3 runs to 14 residues. Trimming stripped 3 bases from V and 5 bases from J, with 11 bases between. CDR1 and CDR2 from the germline V gene are MDHEN and SYDVKM.

The chain recombines TRBV10-2 with TRBJ1-2; TRBD1 is a possible D gene (6 bases). This CDR3 region has 14 residues. Trimming removed 2 bases from V and 2 bases from J, with 9 bases in between. The germline V gene has CDR1 WSHSY and CDR2 SAAADI. The CDR3 loop is CASSELGGNYGYTF. CDR3 DNA: TGCGCCAGCAGTGAGCTTGGGGGCAACTATGGCTACACCTTC.